Below, 27 T cell receptor beta chains from the same sample are listed, as sequenced in a study of blood T cell repertoires in COVID-19. The repertoire was sequenced with immunoSEQ multiplex PCR; TCRdb's copy has only in-frame clones and lacks some. The sample has approximately 260,000 clones; roughly 84% are singletons. The sequenced sample consisted of peripheral blood. All receptors come from a woman aged 40-49 years who had recovered from COVID-19.

This clone appeared a few times. CDR3 residues: CASSERVAGGLKNIQYF. In DNA, the CDR3 is TGTGCCAGCAGTGAAAGGGTAGCGGGGGGCCTAAAAAACATTCAGTACTTC. The rearrangement uses TRBV2 and TRBJ2-4, with TRBD2 matching 10 bases. The ends lost 2 bases at V and 4 bases at J; junction bases unmatched: 8. This CDR3 is built from 17 residues. The V gene's germline CDR1 is SNHLY and CDR2 FYNNEI.

The chain links TRBV19 to TRBJ2-1, with a tentative D call TRBD1 (5 bases). CDR1 LNHDA and CDR2 SQIVND come from the germline V gene (reference sequence). V dropped 2 bases and J dropped 2 bases, with 10 bases sitting between them. The CDR3 is 15 amino acids. This CDR3 reads CASSIQGIPYNEQFF. CDR3 in DNA: TGTGCCAGTAGTATACAGGGCATCCCCTACAATGAGCAGTTCTTC.

V usage is TRBV11-1 and J usage is TRBJ1-6; D is unresolved. From germline, CDR1 is SGHAT and CDR2 FQDESV (reference sequence). The CDR3 runs to 13 residues. V gave up 5 bases and J gave up 10 bases, with 12 bases separating them. The CDR3 region is CASSLTDRSPLHF. The CDR3 DNA follows: TGTGCCAGCAGCCTAACAGACCGGTCACCCCTCCACTTT.

This chain joins TRBV11-3 and TRBJ2-1; 7 bases are shared with TRBD1. Unmatched junction bases numbered 7, after V lost 5 bases and J lost 6 bases. The germline V gene has CDR1 SGHNT and CDR2 YENEEA. This CDR3 is built from 14 residues. The CDR3 coding sequence is TGTGCCAGCAGCAGACAGGGATTTGGCAATGAGCAGTTCTTC. Its protein is CASSRQGFGNEQFF.

V gene TRBV19 combines with J gene TRBJ1-5; TRBD1 matches 8 bases. V gave up 6 bases and J gave up 6 bases; unmatched junction bases: 4. The germline CDR1 and CDR2 sequences are LNHDA and SQIVND (reference sequence). There are 13 residues in the CDR3. In DNA form, the CDR3 reads TGTGCCAGTAGCGGACAGGGATCTCAGCCCCAGCATTTT. Protein: CASSGQGSQPQHF.

This sequence joins TRBV25-1 and TRBJ2-5, with 7 nucleotides matching TRBD2. This CDR3 contains 15 residues. From germline, CDR1 is MGHDK and CDR2 SYGVNS. The V gene end was trimmed by 6 bases and the J gene end by 1 base; junction bases not matched to a gene: 8. This CDR3 reads CASRGLAVIQETQYF. CDR3 coding DNA: TGTGCCAGCAGGGGGCTAGCGGTGATCCAAGAGACCCAGTACTTC. The entire variable domain, with the rest obtained from reference TRBV25-1 and TRBJ2-5, is as follows: EADIYQTPRYLVIGTGKKITLECSQTMGHDKMYWYQQDPGMELHLIHYSYGVNSTEKGDLSSESTVSRIRTEHFPLTLESARPSHTSQYLCASRGLAVIQETQYFGPGTRLLVL.

The V gene is TRBV3-1 (or the pseudogene TRBV3-2), the J gene TRBJ2-1, with TRBD2 matching 8 bases. Germline values: CDR1 LGHDT, CDR2 YNNKEL (reference sequence). The V gene end was trimmed by 3 bases and the J gene end by 4 bases; junction bases not matched to a gene: 8. This CDR3 is built from 16 residues. CDR3: CASSQYVSGAYNEQFF. DNA for the CDR3: TGTGCCAGCAGCCAGTATGTTAGCGGGGCTTACAATGAGCAGTTCTTC.

The rearrangement joins TRBV5-1 to TRBJ1-3; 8 bases match TRBD1. Germline CDR1 SGHRS, CDR2 YFSETQ. The CDR3 contains 16 residues. The trim removed 2 bases at V and 3 bases at J, leaving 7 bases unmatched. The CDR3 nucleotides are TGCGCCAGCAGCTTACCCGGACAGGGCGGTGGAAACACCATATATTTT. It encodes CASSLPGQGGGNTIYF. The entire variable domain, with the rest obtained from reference TRBV5-1 and TRBJ1-3, is as follows: KAGVTQTPRYLIKTRGQQVTLSCSPISGHRSVSWYQQTPGQGLQFLFEYFSETQRNKGNFPGRFSGRQFSNSRSEMNVSTLELGDSALYLCASSLPGQGGGNTIYFGEGSWLTVV.

This chain uses TRBV14 with TRBJ1-4; 7 nucleotides agree with TRBD1. Germline V CDR1 and CDR2: SGHDN, FVKESK. The J segment lost 5 bases and the V segment lost 1 base, leaving 13 bases of the junction unmatched. The CDR3 is made up of 18 amino acids. The CDR3 spells CASSQGAPGQATNEKLFF. CDR3 coding DNA: TGTGCCAGCAGCCAAGGGGCCCCTGGACAGGCCACAAATGAAAAACTGTTTTTT.

The chain uses TRBV2 and TRBJ1-2; weak D call: TRBD1 (6 bases). The CDR3 length is 13 residues. Trimming removed 5 bases at V and 2 bases at J, with 9 bases between. Germline V lookup: CDR1 SNHLY, CDR2 FYNNEI. CDR3 in DNA: TGTGCCAGCAGTCGACAGGAAAACTATGGCTACACCTTC. It encodes CASSRQENYGYTF.

This chain connects TRBV7-9 to TRBJ2-1, with D possibly TRBD2 on 5 matching bases. The CDR3 contains 14 residues. Germline V lookup: CDR1 SEHNR, CDR2 FQNEAQ (reference sequence). V was cut by 4 bases and J by 6 bases, with 13 bases left in between. The CDR3 loop is CASSSNGGGNEQFF. CDR3 DNA: TGTGCCAGCAGCTCCAATGGAGGAGGCAATGAGCAGTTCTTC.

This clone has a single count. The rearrangement joins TRBV29-1 to TRBJ1-5; maybe TRBD1 (5 bases). Trimming stripped 6 bases from V and 6 bases from J, with 18 bases between. The length of the CDR3 is 14 residues. Germline CDR1 and CDR2: SQVTM and ANQGSEA. Written as DNA, the CDR3 is TGCAGCGTGGGGACTGACGGTGGGAGTCAGCCCCAGCATTTT. Translated: CSVGTDGGSQPQHF.

The chain links TRBV9 to TRBJ1-2; 11 positions agree with TRBD1. Per the germline V gene, CDR1 is SGDLS and CDR2 is YYNGEE. The CDR3 length is 17 residues. Trimming removed 3 bases from V and 2 bases from J; junction bases left unmatched: 9. In DNA, the CDR3 is TGTGCCAGCAGCGCTCCGGGACAGGGGGAAGAGAACTATGGCTACACCTTC. Its protein is CASSAPGQGEENYGYTF.

This chain uses TRBV11-3 with TRBJ1-1; D is undetermined. V dropped 1 base and J dropped 7 bases, with 4 bases sitting between them. There are 11 residues in the CDR3. Germline V lookup: CDR1 SGHNT, CDR2 YENEEA. The CDR3 DNA reads as TGTGCCAGCAGCTTAGGAGGTGAAGCTTTCTTT. It codes for CASSLGGEAFF. The full variable domain, its missing parts supplied by reference TRBV11-3 and TRBJ1-1, is EAGVVQSPRYKIIEKKQPVAFWCNPISGHNTLYWYLQNLGQGPELLIRYENEEAVDDSQLPKDRFSAERLKGVDSTLKIQPAELGDSAVYLCASSLGGEAFFGQGTRLTVV.

Here the CDR3 reads CASTPPGLPNNEQFF. CDR3 bases: TGTGCCAGTACCCCACCGGGACTTCCTAACAATGAGCAGTTCTTC. This chain links TRBV19 with TRBJ2-1, with D tentatively TRBD2 (6 bases). Trimming took off 7 bases at V and 5 bases at J, with 18 bases between the two ends. Germline V gene data show CDR1 as LNHDA and CDR2 as SQIVND (reference sequence). CDR3 length: 15 amino acids.

V is TRBV4-3 and J is TRBJ2-6; a possible D gene is TRBD1 (6 bases). Looked up from germline, CDR1 is LGHNA and CDR2 is YSLEER. The CDR3 extends over 17 amino acids. V was trimmed by 3 bases and J by 0 bases, leaving 12 bases between them. The CDR3, as DNA: TGCGCCAGCAGCCATCCAGGACAGATCTCTGGGGCCAACGTCCTGACTTTC. Its translation is CASSHPGQISGANVLTF.

The V call is TRBV25-1, the J call TRBJ1-2; tentative D call: TRBD1 (5 bases). CDR1 and CDR2 (germline): MGHDK, SYGVNS. This CDR3 contains 12 residues. V was clipped by 5 bases and J by 7 bases, with 11 bases between them. CDR3 nucleotide sequence: TGTGCCAGCAGTACCGGGGGTGGTGGCTACACCTTC. It codes for CASSTGGGGYTF.

The gene calls are TRBV7-2 and TRBJ2-7, with 7 bases identical to TRBD1. The CDR3 length is 14 residues. V lost 4 bases, J lost 1 base, and 4 bases stayed unmatched. Per germline, CDR1 SGHTA and CDR2 FQGNSA. CDR3 nucleotides: TGTGCCAGCAGCTCCCGGGACAGATCCTACGAGCAGTACTTC. Protein product: CASSSRDRSYEQYF.

The J gene is TRBJ2-1, the V gene TRBV2, with D perhaps matching TRBD1 (6 bases). V dropped 2 bases and J dropped 1 base, with 9 bases sitting between them. CDR1 and CDR2 from the germline V gene are SNHLY and FYNNEI. The CDR3 runs 15 residues. CDR3 loop: CASSELGGSYNEQFF. Here the CDR3 DNA reads TGTGCCAGCAGTGAATTAGGGGGATCCTACAATGAGCAGTTCTTC.

The rearrangement links TRBV7-2 to TRBJ2-3; 8 bases map to TRBD2. Per germline, CDR1 SGHTA and CDR2 FQGNSA. The CDR3 length is 15 residues. J was trimmed by 2 bases and V by 3 bases; bases with no gene match: 4. CDR3 amino acids: CASSFRLANTDTQYF. The CDR3 DNA reads TGTGCCAGCAGCTTCCGACTAGCGAACACAGATACGCAGTATTTT. Filled out from reference TRBV7-2 and TRBJ2-3, the complete variable domain reads GAGVSQSPSNKVTEKGKDVELRCDPISGHTALYWYRQSLGQGLEFLIYFQGNSAPDKSGLPSDRFSAERTGGSVSTLTIQRTQQEDSAVYLCASSFRLANTDTQYFGPGTRLTVL.

The chain has TRBV3-1 (or the pseudogene TRBV3-2) and TRBJ2-1, with TRBD2 matching over 7 bases. Germline CDR1 is LGHDT and CDR2 is YNNKEL (reference sequence). CDR3 length: 17 amino acids. The ends lost 4 bases at V and 4 bases at J; junction bases unmatched: 13. CDR3 bases: TGTGCCAGCAGCCGAGGCCCTGGGAGGGGAGGTTACAATGAGCAGTTCTTC. This codes for CASSRGPGRGGYNEQFF.

The CDR3 region has the DNA TGTGCCAGTAGAACTGACATGGGCAATCAGCCCCAGCATTTT. It is translated as CASRTDMGNQPQHF. The V gene is TRBV19, the J gene TRBJ1-5, with unresolved D. Germline CDR1 is LNHDA and CDR2 is SQIVND (reference sequence). This CDR3 region has 14 residues. V was shortened by 6 bases and J by 2 bases, with 11 bases between the two germline ends.

The chain recombines TRBV5-6 with TRBJ2-7, with 8 bases that match TRBD2. Germline V gene lookup returns CDR1 SGHDT and CDR2 YYEEEE. The V and J ends lost 1 base and 3 bases, in that order; junction bases with no gene match: 6. The CDR3 has 15 residues. CDR3 protein: CASSLYRGGIYEQYF. The DNA for the CDR3 is TGTGCCAGCAGCTTGTATCGGGGGGGCATCTACGAGCAGTACTTC.

The V and J genes are TRBV5-1 and TRBJ1-2; D is possibly TRBD1 (6 bases). This CDR3 spans 15 amino acids. V was clipped by 1 base and J by 4 bases, with 14 bases between them. The germline V gene has CDR1 SGHRS and CDR2 YFSETQ. Written as DNA, the CDR3 is TGCGCCAGCAGCTTGTATCGGGAGGGGGGCTATGGCTACACCTTC. It is translated as CASSLYREGGYGYTF.

This chain uses TRBV4-2 with TRBJ2-7; 10 nucleotides line up with TRBD2. V lost 0 bases and J lost 3; bases outside the gene matches: 2. CDR3 size: 15 residues. CDR1 and CDR2 from the germline V gene are LGHNA and YNFKEQ. DNA for the CDR3: TGTGCCAGCAGCCAAGACCTAGCGGGAGTCTACGAGCAGTACTTC. It yields the protein CASSQDLAGVYEQYF.

This rearrangement joins TRBV5-1 to TRBJ1-1; 8 nucleotides align to TRBD1. The length of the CDR3 is 15 residues. Germline-derived CDR1 and CDR2 are SGHRS and YFSETQ. V shed 4 bases and J 3 bases; nucleotides not matched to a gene: 8. The CDR3 nucleotides read TGCGCCAGCAGCCCCGACACGACAGGGGACACTGAAGCTTTCTTT. Residues: CASSPDTTGDTEAFF.

The genes are TRBV3-1 (or the pseudogene TRBV3-2) and TRBJ2-3; 7 bases line up with TRBD2. V lost 2 bases to trimming and J lost 5 bases; unmatched junction nucleotides: 7. The CDR3 sequence is 15 residues long. Germline V gene lookup returns CDR1 LGHDT and CDR2 YNNKEL (reference sequence). CDR3 DNA sequence: TGTGCCAGCAGCCAACTTGGACTAGTTGGAGATACGCAGTATTTT. Translating gives CASSQLGLVGDTQYF.